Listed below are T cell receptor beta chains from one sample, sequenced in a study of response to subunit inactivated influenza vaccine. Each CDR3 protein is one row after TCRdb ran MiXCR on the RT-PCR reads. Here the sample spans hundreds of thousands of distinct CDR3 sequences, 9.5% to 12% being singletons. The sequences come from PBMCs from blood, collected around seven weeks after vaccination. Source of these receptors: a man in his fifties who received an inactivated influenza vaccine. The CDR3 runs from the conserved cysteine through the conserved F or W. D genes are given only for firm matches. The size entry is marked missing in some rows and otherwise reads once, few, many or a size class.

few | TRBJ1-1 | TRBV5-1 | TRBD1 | TGCGCCAGCAGCTTGTACAGGGGCGGTAGGAACACTGAAGCTTTCTTT | CASSLYRGGRNTEAFF
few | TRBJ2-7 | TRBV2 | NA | TGTGCCAGCAGTCGGGACTTTACCTCTCAGCAGTACTTC | CASSRDFTSQQYF
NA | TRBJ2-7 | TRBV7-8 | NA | TGTGCCAGCAGCCGTTACGCCCGAGACAGGTTGGGGGCTTCCGAGCAGTACTTC | CASSRYARDRLGASEQYF
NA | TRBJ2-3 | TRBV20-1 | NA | TGCAGTGCTAGACAGGGCTCTAGCACAGATACGCAGTATTTT | CSARQGSSTDTQYF
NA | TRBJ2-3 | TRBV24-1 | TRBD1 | TGTGCCACCAGTGACCTCGAAACAGGGGGGCTCACAGATACGCAGTATTTT | CATSDLETGGLTDTQYF
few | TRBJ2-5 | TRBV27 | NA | TGTGCCAGCAGTGCGAGCGGCCGGGAGACCCAGTACTTC | CASSASGRETQYF
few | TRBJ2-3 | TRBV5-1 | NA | TGCGCCAGCAGCGCTACCCGCACAGATACGCAGTATTTT | CASSATRTDTQYF
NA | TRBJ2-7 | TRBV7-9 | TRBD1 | TGTGCCAGCAGCCCCGTGTTTGGACAGGGCTCCTACGAGCAGTACTTC | CASSPVFGQGSYEQYF
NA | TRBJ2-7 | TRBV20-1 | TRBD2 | TGCAGTGCTAGTCTACTAGCGGGGGGGACCGAGCAGTACTTC | CSASLLAGGTEQYF
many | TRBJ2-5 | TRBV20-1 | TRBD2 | TGCAGTGCTAGAAGGCTAGCGGGAGGGAGACGAGAGACCCAGTACTTC | CSARRLAGGRRETQYF
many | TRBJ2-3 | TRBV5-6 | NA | TGTGCCAGCAGCTTGGGGGTCCTCACGCAGTATTTT | CASSLGVLTQYF
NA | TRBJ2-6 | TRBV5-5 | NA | TGTGCCAGCAGCTCAAACACAGGGGCCAACGTCCTGACTTTC | CASSSNTGANVLTF
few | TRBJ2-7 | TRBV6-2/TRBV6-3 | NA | TGTGCCAGCAGCAGCCCTCGCGACGCCTACGAGCAGTACTTC | CASSSPRDAYEQYF
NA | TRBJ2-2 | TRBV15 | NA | TGTGCCACCAGCGGCGGGACCTCCATTCGGACCGGGGAGCTGTTTTTT | CATSGGTSIRTGELFF
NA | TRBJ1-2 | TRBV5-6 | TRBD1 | TGTGCCAGCAGCTTCTTGACAGGGGGGTATGGCTACACCTTC | CASSFLTGGYGYTF
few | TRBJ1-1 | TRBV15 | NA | TGTGCCACCAGCAGAGATCCTACGGTGAACACTGAAGCTTTCTTT | CATSRDPTVNTEAFF
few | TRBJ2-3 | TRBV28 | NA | TGTGCCAGCAGTCCTGGGGGATCGGATACGCAGTATTTT | CASSPGGSDTQYF